This T cell receptor (beta chain) was profiled in a study of CD8 T cells in ankylosing spondylitis. The length of the CDR3 is 17 residues. Germline assignment: CDR1 SGHRS and CDR2 YFSETQ. V shed 3 bases and J 6 bases; nucleotides not matched to a gene: 15. As regards this clonotype: A much larger clone is a single base away; this may be a read error.

Using quantitative 5'-RACE with molecular barcodes, the authors made TCR beta libraries. TCRdb independently ran MiXCR on the 5' RACE reads; one entry per CDR3 protein. The repertoire holds about 100,000 distinct CDR3 sequences, with 8.8% as singletons. Sample: blood, either unsorted or a sorted T cell fraction (not recorded which). This clonotype was obtained from a male donor with ankylosing spondylitis or in good health (not recorded which). The V call is TRBV5-1, the J call TRBJ1-1; 9 bases are a match to TRBD1. The CDR3 here is CASSSTGTGFGDAEAFF. CDR3 nucleotide sequence: TGCGCCAGCAGCTCCACCGGGACAGGGTTTGGGGACGCTGAAGCTTTCTTT.